The entry that follows covers one TCR beta chain sequence. This specimen comes from a study of control samples from healthy donors and cancer patients. Sequencing used immunoSEQ multiplex PCR; TCRdb keeps in-frame clones, though not all of them. The sample shows some 110,000 clones, 93% of them seen only once. Germline assignment: CDR1 SGHAT and CDR2 FQNNGV. There are 15 residues in the CDR3. V dropped 0 bases and J dropped 5; count of bases not matched to a gene: 3. The sample taken for sequencing was blood. This chain links TRBV11-2 with TRBJ2-5; 10 bases align to TRBD2. This TCR came from a man between 25 and 39 years old in good health. CDR3 DNA sequence: TGTGCCAGCAGCTTAGAGGGACTAGCGCAGGAGACCCAGTACTTC. It translates to CASSLEGLAQETQYF.